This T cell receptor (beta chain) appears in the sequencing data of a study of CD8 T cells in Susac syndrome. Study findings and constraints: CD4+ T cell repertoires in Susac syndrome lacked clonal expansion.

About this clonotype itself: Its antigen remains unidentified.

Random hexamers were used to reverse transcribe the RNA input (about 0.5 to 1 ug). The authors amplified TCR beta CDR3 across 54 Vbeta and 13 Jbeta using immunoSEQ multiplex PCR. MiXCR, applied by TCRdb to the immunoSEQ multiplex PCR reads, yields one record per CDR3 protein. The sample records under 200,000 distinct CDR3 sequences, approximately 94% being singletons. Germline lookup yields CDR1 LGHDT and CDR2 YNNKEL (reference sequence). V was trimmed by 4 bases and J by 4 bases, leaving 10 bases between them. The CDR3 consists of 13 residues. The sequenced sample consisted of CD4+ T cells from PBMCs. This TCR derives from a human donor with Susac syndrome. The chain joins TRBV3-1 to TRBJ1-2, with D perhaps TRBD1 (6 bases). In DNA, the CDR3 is TGTGCCAGCAGCCCCCAGGGGATCTATGGCTACACCTTC. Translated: CASSPQGIYGYTF.